Below, one T cell receptor beta chain is given with its context. Its antigen remains undetermined. No base qualities exist here, and no much larger clone lies one base off it. TCRbeta CDR3 regions were amplified from genomic DNA using the immunoSEQ Assay, a bias-controlled multiplex PCR. As for how the authors treated the data: Within the assay, amplification of reference gene primers was used to estimate how many nucleated cells each sample contained. To quantify the absolute abundance of each unique TCRbeta CDR3 rearrangement, sequence reads were collapsed and filtered. For each sample, productive Simpson clonality was calculated by taking the square root of Simpson's diversity index across productive rearrangements. TCRdb took this table from immuneACCESS and kept in-frame rearrangements with V and J called. Such tables lack part of the clones; where checked against another copy, unresolved V genes explain under half of the gap, and the rest is unexplained. V, J and clone size reflect that table, while D and trimming were determined from the DNA. Within this sample are approximately 300,000 clones, with 75% to 90% of them counted one time only. The ten most abundant clones make up approximately 5% of the sample.

These data come from a study of blood T cell repertoires in COVID-19 (dated by TCRdb to the early 2020s). About the study as a whole: Samples covering the acute and convalescent phases of COVID-19 were provided by collaborators in the United States, Italy and Spain. The material from the prospective study consisted of cDNA or gDNA derived from T cells, B-cell-depleted T cells, or PBMCs. Subjects who had been exposed to COVID-19, were actively infected with it, or had recovered from it provided the deeply sampled blood TCRbeta repertoires that made up the dataset. The repertoires were released in a freely available public database intended as a resource for research on the immune response to SARS-CoV-2. Samples came from the ongoing ImmuneRACE study (first 160 participants) plus 1,254 subjects from 6 global collaborators. Sample metadata almost always included a de-identified subject ID, COVID-19 status, age in years and sex. Where available, HLA class I and class II types were obtained from metadata supplied by the sample provider rather than from assay-based typing. Overall study results and their limits: How much clinical and demographic metadata was included differed by source and by participant, and the metadata was provided uncurated.

The CDR3 runs 14 amino acids, cysteine and phenylalanine included. The kept DNA is CDR3 alone, 42 bases in frame from the first base. In the germline V gene, CDR1 corresponds to SGDLS and CDR2 to YYNGEE. From V the trimming removes 3 bases and from J it removes 2 bases, while the gene matches leave 2 bases of the junction unaccounted for. In the prospective study, participants were about 18 to 90 years old, resided in approximately 25 geographic areas of the United States, and were enrolled through a virtual design. In the prospective study, participants were assigned to cohorts based on the clinical history participants reported in a screening survey and a study questionnaire. Recovered participants in ImmuneRACE Cohort 3 were defined as having two consecutive negative NP/OP PCR tests, clearance from a healthcare professional, or resolution of symptoms. Each participant in the prospective study had whole blood, serum and a nasopharyngeal or oropharyngeal swab collected by mobile phlebotomists. Additional blood draws and questionnaires over a 2-month period could optionally be provided by prospective study participants. Before DNA extraction, blood samples from the prospective study were shipped at room temperature or frozen.

Sequences were obtained from PBMCs or T cells enriched from blood (not recorded which). This sequence originates from a man in his fifties or sixties who had recovered from COVID-19. The rearrangement combines TRBV9 with TRBJ2-7, with 10 bases aligning to TRBD2. CDR3 sequence: CASSAGLAPYEQYF. The base sequence is TGTGCCAGCAGCGCGGGACTAGCGCCCTACGAGCAGTACTTC.